The 16 T cell receptor beta chains below all came from one sample that was sequenced in a study of regulatory T cells in long-lasting Graves disease. This sample's time point: newly diagnosed GD, antithyroid drugs for less than 3 months. The authors made the TCR library using RNA they extracted from PBMCs. Building the TCR beta libraries relied on iRepertoire HTBI primers, and CDR3 regions underwent Arm-PCR. TCRdb reprocessed the multiplex PCR reads via MiXCR and lists one record per CDR3 protein. The sample has approximately 360,000 distinct CDR3 sequences; 12% are singletons. This sample also belongs to another study, concerning T cells in Graves' hyperthyroidism and ophthalmopathy.

The sample was peripheral blood mononuclear cells (PBMCs), taken at new diagnosis, from a patient treated with antithyroid drugs. Receptors originate from a woman between 18 and 30 years old with Graves disease.

The chain has TRBV6-2 or TRBV6-3 and TRBJ1-1; D is uncertain. Germline V lookup: CDR1 MNHEY, CDR2 SVGEGT. This CDR3 is built from 12 residues. Trimming removed 6 bases from V and 11 bases from J, with 16 bases in between. Here the CDR3 reads CASSLYPSGAFF. DNA of the CDR3: TGTGCCAGCAGCCTATATCCCTCGGGGGCTTTCTTT.

The V gene is TRBV11-3, the J gene TRBJ1-1; 7 bases map to TRBD1. The germline gives CDR1 SGHNT, CDR2 YENEEA. The trim removed 5 bases at V and 8 bases at J, leaving 8 bases unmatched. This CDR3 has 13 amino acids. CDR3 DNA: TGTGCCAGCAGCCGGAGAACAGGGGCCGAAGCTTTCTTT. Its translation is CASSRRTGAEAFF.

This clonotype was detected ten times or more. This sequence joins TRBV7-9 and TRBJ2-7; either TRBD1 or TRBD2 may supply D (6 bases each). CDR3 size: 13 residues. CDR1 SEHNR and CDR2 FQNEAQ come from the germline V gene (reference sequence). CDR3 sequence: CASSSTDRPWDSV. The CDR3 DNA reads as TGTGCCAGCAGCTCAACCGACAGGCCGTGGGACTCAGTC.

In its sample, this clonotype was seen many times. This chain connects TRBV7-3 to TRBJ2-7; D assignment may be TRBD1 or TRBD2 (6 bases each). The CDR3 contains 15 residues. Germline V lookup: CDR1 SGHTA, CDR2 FQGTGA. V lost 3 bases and J lost 7, with 19 bases in between. Here the CDR3 reads CASSFSGGGTGEQYF. CDR3 coding DNA: TGTGCCAGCAGCTTCTCCGGAGGGGGTACGGGGGAGCAGTACTTC.

This clonotype showed up just a few times. V usage is TRBV6-2 or TRBV6-3 and J usage is TRBJ2-1, with D unresolved. Germline values: CDR1 MNHEY, CDR2 SVGEGT. Trimming cost V 2 bases and J 3 bases, with 17 bases left between them. This CDR3 comprises 17 residues. CDR3 protein: CASSYRALQAIYNEQFF. As DNA, the CDR3 is TGTGCCAGCAGTTACAGGGCCTTGCAGGCGATCTACAATGAGCAGTTCTTC.

This clonotype was detected a few times. This chain uses TRBV7-9 with TRBJ2-5; TRBD1 might be the D (6 bases). CDR1 is SEHNR, CDR2 FQNEAQ, per germline (reference sequence). This CDR3 has 18 residues. V was trimmed by 2 bases and J by 1 base, leaving 20 bases between them. CDR3 sequence reads: CASSLPFTGTRRQETQYF. DNA for the CDR3: TGTGCCAGCAGCTTACCTTTTACCGGGACACGTCGCCAAGAGACCCAGTACTTC.

The rearrangement links TRBV20-1 to TRBJ1-3, with unresolved D. The germline V gene encodes CDR1 DFQATT and CDR2 SNEGSKA (reference sequence). V was pared by 5 bases and J by 0 bases, with 8 bases between. There are 13 residues in the CDR3. The CDR3 coding sequence is TGCAGTGCTCCTAAACACTCTGGAAACACCATATATTTT. It yields the protein CSAPKHSGNTIYF.

A remark on this clonotype: The junction departs from germline at one end; a sequencing error may be responsible. This chain links TRBV19 with TRBJ1-1; 7 bases line up with TRBD1. The CDR3 contains 15 residues. CDR1 and CDR2 (germline): LNHDA, SQIVND (reference sequence). The CDR3 reads CARSTWGQTNTEAFF. The CDR3 DNA follows: TGTGCCCGTAGTACCTGGGGACAGACGAACACTGAAGCTTTCTTT. Drawing the rest from reference TRBV19 and TRBJ1-1, the complete variable domain is DGGITQSPKYLFRKEGQNVTLSCEQNLNHDAMYWYRQDPGQGLRLIYYSQIVNDFQKGDIAEGYSVSREKKESFPLTVTSAQKNPTAFYLCARSTWGQTNTEAFFGQGTRLTVV.

About this clonotype itself: Possible read error: a much larger clone is one base away. CDR3 in DNA: TGCAGTGCTAGGGTGGGAAGATTGGGCACTGGAGCTTTCTTT. Its translation is CSARVGRLGTGAFF. V usage is TRBV20-1 and J usage is TRBJ1-1; D call uncertain. The CDR3 is made up of 14 amino acids. CDR1 is DFQATT, CDR2 SNEGSKA, per germline (reference sequence).

The rearrangement joins TRBV9 to TRBJ2-6; 7 bases fit TRBD1. The length of the CDR3 is 23 residues. V lost 3 bases and J lost 0; bases outside the gene matches: 24. In germline, CDR1 is SGDLS, CDR2 YYNGEE. In nucleotides, the CDR3 is TGTGCCAGCAGCGCCCCCCTGGGGACAGCTAGAAAAACTCCTCTCTCTGGGGCCAACGTCCTGACTTTC. It is translated as CASSAPLGTARKTPLSGANVLTF.

This clonotype has at least ten counts. The genes are TRBV6-1 and TRBJ1-2, with D possibly matching TRBD1 (5 bases). V gave up 6 bases and J gave up 4 bases, with 12 bases separating them. There are 13 residues in the CDR3. In germline, CDR1 is MNHNS, CDR2 SASEGT. The CDR3 nucleotides are TGTGCCAGCAGCCTGACAGACATCTATGGCTACACCTTC. Amino acids: CASSLTDIYGYTF.

This clonotype was seen just once. A much larger clone lies one base from this, so it may be a read error. The V and J genes are TRBV3-1 and TRBJ2-3, with 11 bases aligning to TRBD2. CDR3 length: 14 residues. CDR1 and CDR2 (germline): LGHDT, YNNKEL (reference sequence). The trim removed 6 bases at V and 2 bases at J, leaving 1 base unmatched. The CDR3: CASRTSGVTDTQYF. In DNA form, the CDR3 reads TGTGCCAGCAGGACTAGCGGGGTCACAGATACGCAGTATTTT.

This clonotype appeared many times. The chain recombines TRBV6-1 with TRBJ1-2, with D perhaps matching TRBD1 (5 bases). V shed 6 bases and J shed 8 bases, with 19 bases lying between them. The CDR3 has 14 residues. CDR1 is MNHNS, CDR2 SASEGT, per germline. The CDR3 nucleotides read TGTGCCAGCAGCCCAATTGGTCCAGGGCCAGGCTACACCTTC. Its protein product is CASSPIGPGPGYTF.

This clonotype was picked up a small number of times. V usage is TRBV5-4 and J usage is TRBJ2-5; D might be TRBD1 (5 bases). CDR1 and CDR2 (germline): SGHNT, YYREEE (reference sequence). The CDR3 runs to 15 residues. The V end lost 4 bases, the J end lost 0 bases, and 13 bases lay between the germline ends. CDR3 sequence (DNA): TGTGCCAGCAGCCCCGAGACAGCTCACCAAGAGACCCAGTACTTC. It codes for CASSPETAHQETQYF.

This clonotype was observed many times. The chain has TRBV7-8 and TRBJ2-3; D gene ambiguous. The CDR3 spans 14 residues. CDR1 SGHVS and CDR2 FQNEAQ come from the germline V gene. Trimming left V 1 base short and J 7 bases short, with 12 bases between. CDR3 residues: CASSLEARPNTQYF. The CDR3 nucleotides are TGTGCCAGCAGCTTAGAGGCACGGCCAAATACGCAGTATTTT.

This clonotype was seen repeatedly, ten times or more. The rearrangement links TRBV4-3 to TRBJ2-1, with 15 bases lining up with TRBD2. J lost 4 bases, V lost 3 bases, and 1 base had no gene match. CDR3 size: 16 residues. CDR1 and CDR2 (germline): LGHNA, YSLEER. This CDR3 reads CASSHGLAGGYNEQFF. In DNA, the CDR3 is TGCGCCAGCAGCCATGGACTAGCGGGGGGGTACAATGAGCAGTTCTTC.